This is a list of T cell receptor beta chains from one sample in a study of cytomegalovirus exposure and HLA in healthy donors. Using immunoSEQ multiplex PCR, the repertoire was profiled, and TCRdb retains in-frame clones only, with some absent. The repertoire consists of about 150,000 clones, with about three quarters occurring once and the leading ten covering roughly 6.4%. Sequenced: PBMCs. The receptor source for this set is a woman between 35 and 50 years old in good health and CMV-seropositive. The CDR3 runs from the conserved cysteine through the conserved F or W. D genes are given only for firm matches. Clone size is given for some rows only: seen once, a few or many times, or a class if the clone is expanded.

>14|once|TRBV5-1|TRBJ2-3|-
CASSFAGRTDTQYF
TGCGCCAGCAGCTTTGCGGGGCGCACAGATACGCAGTATTTT
>14|-|TRBV19|TRBJ1-6|-
CASSGRQAGSPLHF
TGTGCCAGTAGCGGACGACAGGCCGGTTCACCCCTCCACTTT
>17|-|TRBV5-6|TRBJ2-3|TRBD2
CASSRRLAGGRTDTQYF
TGTGCCAGCAGTCGAAGACTAGCGGGGGGTAGAACAGATACGCAGTATTTT
>14|-|TRBV5-6|TRBJ2-1|-
CASSLGGSYNEQFF
TGTGCCAGCAGCTTAGGCGGATCCTACAATGAGCAGTTCTTC
>14|-|TRBV7-2|TRBJ2-1|TRBD2
CASRTLAGSNEQFF
TGTGCCAGCAGGACGCTAGCGGGGTCAAATGAGCAGTTCTTC
>15|-|TRBV4-2|TRBJ1-5|-
CASSHDGGGGQPQHF
TGTGCCAGCAGCCATGATGGGGGGGGAGGTCAGCCCCAGCATTTT
>17|-|TRBV19|TRBJ2-3|TRBD2
CASSISGLAGGLATQYF
TGTGCCAGTAGTATCTCGGGACTAGCGGGGGGGCTGGCTACGCAGTATTTT
>14|few|TRBV2|TRBJ2-5|-
CASKYRNYQETQYF
TGTGCCAGCAAGTACAGAAACTACCAAGAGACCCAGTACTTC
>16|-|TRBV5-1|TRBJ2-3|TRBD1
CASSPTDRGSSDTQYF
TGCGCCAGCAGCCCCACGGACAGGGGATCATCAGATACGCAGTATTTT
>14|few|TRBV10-3|TRBJ1-5|-
CAISAGAPDQPQHF
TGTGCCATCAGTGCAGGGGCCCCTGATCAGCCCCAGCATTTT
>14|-|TRBV9|TRBJ2-7|-
CASSVTGSKYEQYF
TGTGCCAGCAGCGTCACAGGGAGTAAGTACGAGCAGTACTTC
>14|-|TRBV27|TRBJ1-2|-
CASRLIGGEDGYTF
TGTGCCAGCAGGCTGATAGGGGGGGAGGATGGCTACACCTTC
>15|-|TRBV6-1|TRBJ1-2|-
CASSEMPGEGYGYTF
TGTGCCAGCAGTGAAATGCCAGGGGAAGGCTATGGCTACACCTTC
>13|-|TRBV2|TRBJ1-5|-
CASSGQGSVPQHF
TGTGCCAGCAGTGGACAAGGTTCTGTGCCCCAGCATTTT
>15|few|TRBV5-1|TRBJ1-3|-
CASSPSGNSGNTIYF
TGCGCCAGCAGCCCGTCAGGGAACTCTGGAAACACCATATATTTT
>13|-|TRBV29-1|TRBJ1-4|TRBD1
CSVEVGQGAQLFF
TGCAGCGTTGAAGTGGGACAGGGGGCCCAGCTGTTTTTT
>15|few|TRBV7-9|TRBJ1-6|-
CASSPSRSYNSPLHF
TGTGCCAGCAGCCCTAGCAGGTCCTATAATTCACCCCTCCACTTT
>15|once|TRBV7-2|TRBJ1-1|TRBD1
CASSLWDRGDTEAFF
TGTGCCAGCAGCTTATGGGACAGAGGCGACACTGAAGCTTTCTTT
>14|-|TRBV4-1|TRBJ1-5|-
CASSPQGQNQPQHF
TGCGCCAGCAGCCCCCAGGGGCAGAATCAGCCCCAGCATTTT
>14|few|TRBV6-1|TRBJ2-1|-
CASSEFRGRNEQFF
TGTGCCAGCAGTGAATTCCGGGGTAGGAATGAGCAGTTCTTC
>15|-|TRBV19|TRBJ1-2|-
CASSIQAGDLGGYTF
TGTGCCAGTAGTATTCAGGCAGGGGATCTCGGTGGCTACACCTTC
>16|-|TRBV7-9|TRBJ2-7|-
CASSRTMGQFSYEQYF
TGTGCCAGCAGCCGAACCATGGGGCAGTTTTCCTACGAGCAGTACTTC
>15|-|TRBV6-6|TRBJ2-2|TRBD2
CASRRASGGGGELFF
TGTGCCAGCCGTAGGGCTAGCGGGGGGGGCGGGGAGCTGTTTTTT
>14|-|TRBV30|TRBJ1-5|TRBD1
CAWSIQGWGQPQHF
TGTGCCTGGAGCATACAGGGGTGGGGTCAGCCCCAGCATTTT
>16|-|TRBV5-4|TRBJ2-6|-
CASSGGADPGANGLTF
TGTGCCAGCAGCGGGGGGGCAGACCCTGGGGCCAACGGCCTGACTTTC
>15|few|TRBV6-1|TRBJ2-1|TRBD1
CASSGTTGLYNEQFF
TGTGCCAGCAGTGGAACGACAGGGTTGTACAATGAGCAGTTCTTC
>15|-|TRBV6-5|TRBJ1-1|-
CASSFDGRGNTEAFF
TGTGCCAGCAGTTTCGATGGACGAGGGAACACTGAGGCTTTCTTT
>17|-|TRBV2|TRBJ1-6|TRBD1
CASSEAKGGQGAGPLHF
TGTGCCAGCAGTGAAGCAAAAGGGGGACAGGGAGCTGGACCCCTCCACTTT
>10|-|TRBV6-6|TRBJ1-2|-
CACAGRGYTF
TGTGCCTGTGCAGGGCGAGGCTACACCTTC
>11|-|TRBV28|TRBJ1-1|-
CASRGDPEAFF
TGTGCCAGCAGGGGAGACCCTGAAGCTTTCTTT
>14|-|TRBV9|TRBJ1-2|-
CASNRALTGSGYTF
TGTGCCAGCAACAGAGCACTGACAGGTTCCGGCTACACCTTC
>20|-|TRBV4-1|TRBJ2-5|TRBD2
CASSQDGTGTSGGDQETQYF
TGCGCCAGCAGCCAAGATGGGACCGGGACTAGCGGGGGAGACCAAGAGACCCAGTACTTC
>17|-|TRBV28|TRBJ1-3|TRBD1
CATRSPGQSVSGNTIYF
TGTGCCACCAGATCCCCGGGACAGTCAGTCTCTGGAAACACCATATATTTT
>12|-|TRBV6-1|TRBJ1-1|-
CASSEAPGKAFF
TGTGCCAGCAGTGAAGCCCCAGGAAAAGCTTTCTTT
>16|-|TRBV7-2|TRBJ1-6|TRBD1
CASSLRTGVQPSPLHF
TGTGCCAGCAGCTTGAGGACAGGGGTTCAGCCTTCACCCCTCCACTTT
>13|-|TRBV5-6|TRBJ1-1|-
CASRLTENTEAFF
TGTGCCAGCAGGCTGACAGAGAACACTGAAGCTTTCTTT
>18|-|TRBV7-2|TRBJ1-6|-
CASSLSSASQGDNSPLHF
TGTGCCAGCAGCTTATCATCGGCCTCTCAAGGAGATAATTCACCCCTCCACTTT
>13|-|TRBV6-1|TRBJ1-2|TRBD1
CAGQGTINYGYTF
TGTGCCGGACAGGGAACGATTAACTATGGCTACACCTTC
>15|-|TRBV7-2|TRBJ2-3|TRBD2
CASSLTAGAQNTQYF
TGTGCCAGCAGCTTAACGGCGGGAGCCCAAAATACGCAGTATTTT
>15|-|TRBV7-9|TRBJ1-2|-
CASSSREQGSYGYTF
TGTGCCAGCAGCTCGAGAGAACAGGGTTCATATGGCTACACCTTC
>17|-|TRBV19|TRBJ2-2|TRBD2
CASSISSSGTNTGELFF
TGTGCCAGTAGTATTTCCTCTAGCGGGACAAACACCGGGGAGCTGTTTTTT
>14|-|TRBV2|TRBJ2-5|TRBD1
CASSYRGDTGTQYF
TGTGCCAGCAGTTACAGGGGCGACACGGGGACCCAGTACTTC
>13|-|TRBV25-1|TRBJ1-4|-
CASRGGRFEKLFF
TGTGCCAGCAGGGGGGGACGTTTCGAAAAACTGTTTTTT
>14|-|TRBV9|TRBJ2-3|-
CASSVYQGSDTQYF
TGTGCCAGCAGCGTATATCAGGGGTCAGATACGCAGTATTTT
>16|-|TRBV19|TRBJ1-4|-
CASSIFGGQTNEKLFF
TGTGCCAGTAGTATTTTTGGAGGTCAAACTAATGAAAAACTGTTTTTT
>12|-|TRBV2|TRBJ2-5|-
CASSRPGVGQYF
TGTGCCAGCAGCCGACCTGGAGTAGGCCAGTACTTC
>15|-|TRBV7-9|TRBJ2-1|TRBD2
CASSPGFGGASEQFF
TGTGCCAGCAGCCCCGGCTTCGGGGGGGCCAGTGAGCAGTTCTTC
>16|-|TRBV4-3|TRBJ1-1|-
CASSQGPQGSNTEAFF
TGCGCCAGCAGCCAAGGCCCACAGGGATCGAACACTGAAGCTTTCTTT
>13|-|TRBV28|TRBJ1-2|-
CASGSLVEGGYTF
TGTGCCAGCGGTTCGCTGGTAGAGGGTGGCTACACCTTC
>11|-|TRBV2|TRBJ1-1|-
CASSETLATFF
TGTGCCAGCAGTGAGACATTGGCGACTTTCTTT
>15|-|TRBV5-4|TRBJ2-2|-
CASSLFRSGTGELFF
TGTGCCAGCAGCTTGTTCCGTTCGGGCACCGGGGAGCTGTTTTTT
>14|-|TRBV6-1|TRBJ1-5|-
CASNQRGGKQPQHF
TGTGCCAGCAACCAAAGGGGGGGAAAGCAGCCCCAGCATTTT
>13|few|TRBV19|TRBJ2-1|TRBD1
CASSMIGGDEQFF
TGTGCCAGTAGTATGATAGGGGGCGATGAGCAGTTCTTC
>15|medium-sized|TRBV6-6|TRBJ2-1|-
CASKQDYRRYDEQFF
TGTGCCAGCAAACAAGACTACCGAAGGTATGATGAGCAGTTCTTC